The 14 T cell receptor beta chains listed next were all sequenced from one sample in a study of T cells in Graves' hyperthyroidism and ophthalmopathy. Amplification yielded TCR beta CDR3 regions, with RNA transcripts as the source. A set of HTBI primers served as the primers for a first-round RT-PCR of the TCR CDR3. TCRdb called the multiplex PCR reads again in MiXCR, with one record for every CDR3 protein. This table holds about 580,000 distinct CDR3 sequences, around 46% found once. Material for sequencing was peripheral blood or thyroid tissue (not recorded which). All receptors come from a woman aged 18-29 years with Graves' hyperthyroidism.

At least ten counts were recorded for this clonotype. This chain joins TRBV12-3 or TRBV12-4 and TRBJ2-1; 11 bases are a match to TRBD2. Trimming removed 4 bases from V and 8 bases from J; junction bases left unmatched: 10. This CDR3 has 16 residues. The CDR3, as DNA: TGTGCCAGCAGTTCCCTAGCGGGAGGACTTTCGGATGAGCAGTTCTTC. Translated, it gives CASSSLAGGLSDEQFF.

V gene TRBV5-6 combines with J gene TRBJ2-1, with a tentative D call TRBD2 (6 bases). Trimming left V 5 bases short and J 7 bases short, with 16 bases between. The CDR3 has 14 amino acids. Germline V gene sequence: CDR1 SGHDT, CDR2 YYEEEE. CDR3 DNA: TGTGCCAGCAGTTCCGGGAGCGGAGAGAATGAGCAGTTCTTC. Translating it yields CASSSGSGENEQFF.

The genes are TRBV12-3 or TRBV12-4 and TRBJ1-4; possibly TRBD1 for D (5 bases). Deletions cut 5 bases from V and 5 bases from J, with 18 bases between. This CDR3 comprises 16 residues. This CDR3 is CASSPLGATHNEKLFF. CDR3 DNA: TGTGCCAGCAGTCCGCTTGGGGCTACCCACAATGAAAAACTGTTTTTT.

The chain uses TRBV25-1 and TRBJ2-7; D ambiguous. V dropped 5 bases and J dropped 7 bases, with 15 bases sitting between them. Per the germline V gene, CDR1 is MGHDK and CDR2 is SYGVNS. The length of the CDR3 is 13 residues. The CDR3 region is CASSPNPGREQYF. CDR3 coding DNA: TGTGCCAGCAGTCCAAACCCGGGTCGTGAGCAGTACTTC.

This clonotype was seen many times. This sequence joins TRBV27 and TRBJ1-2; D remains ambiguous. V lost 6 bases to trimming and J lost 4 bases, with 15 bases between them. The CDR3 extends over 14 amino acids. Germline V CDR1 and CDR2: MNHEY, SMNVEV (reference sequence). The CDR3: CASSPGVFRYGYTF. CDR3 nucleotide sequence: TGTGCCAGCAGCCCGGGAGTTTTTCGCTATGGCTACACCTTC.

DNA for the CDR3: TGCAGTGCTAGAGCCCGGGACAAGCTAAGCACAGATACGCAGTATTTT. The encoded protein is CSARARDKLSTDTQYF. The J gene is TRBJ2-3, the V gene TRBV20-1, with D possibly matching TRBD1 (6 bases). Trimming pared 1 base from V and 0 bases from J, leaving 14 bases between. There are 16 residues in the CDR3. CDR1 is DFQATT, CDR2 SNEGSKA, per germline (reference sequence).

At least ten counts were recorded for this clonotype. This sequence joins TRBV7-2 and TRBJ1-2, with D unresolved. Germline lookup yields CDR1 SGHTA and CDR2 FQGNSA. The CDR3 totals 13 residues. V lost 0 bases, J lost 11 bases, and 13 bases lay in between. CDR3 bases: TGTGCCAGCAGCTTAGCGTTGGACGTGAAGTACACCTTC. Translation: CASSLALDVKYTF.

This chain joins TRBV2 and TRBJ1-6; 11 bases map to TRBD1. This CDR3 region has 15 residues. Unmatched junction bases numbered 4, after V lost 5 bases and J lost 7 bases. Germline V gene sequence: CDR1 SNHLY, CDR2 FYNNEI. The CDR3 DNA reads as TGTGCCAGCAGTCGGACAGGGGGCGAGAATTCACCCCTCCACTTT. This gives the protein CASSRTGGENSPLHF.

This clonotype was seen repeatedly, ten times or more. This chain uses TRBV4-1 with TRBJ1-6; 12 bases fit TRBD1. V dropped 4 bases and J dropped 7; count of bases not matched to a gene: 11. CDR3 size: 18 residues. The germline V gene has CDR1 MGHRA and CDR2 YSYEKL. The CDR3 spells CASSPSLSGTGGNSPLHF. CDR3 in DNA: TGCGCCAGCAGCCCATCCTTATCCGGGACAGGGGGCAATTCACCCCTCCACTTT.

Many counts were recorded for this clonotype. The V and J genes are TRBV13 and TRBJ2-7, with D possibly being TRBD1 (7 bases). The germline V and J ends were trimmed by 6 bases and 2 bases, with 11 bases remaining between them. Looked up from germline, CDR1 is PRHDT and CDR2 is FYEKMQ (reference sequence). This CDR3 contains 13 residues. CDR3 in amino acids: CASREGQTYEQYF. The CDR3 nucleotides read TGTGCCAGCAGGGAGGGACAGACCTACGAGCAGTACTTC.

This clonotype has a count of ten or more. The chain links TRBV7-6 to TRBJ1-3, with D perhaps TRBD1 (6 bases). The CDR3 runs to 15 residues. V was pared by 5 bases and J by 0 bases, with 11 bases between. Per the germline V gene, CDR1 is SGHVS and CDR2 is FNYEAQ. DNA of the CDR3: TGTGCCAGCAGCACCGGGACACCCTCTGGAAACACCATATATTTT. Its protein product is CASSTGTPSGNTIYF. Filled out from reference TRBV7-6 and TRBJ1-3, the complete variable domain reads GAGVSQSPRYKVTKRGQDVALRCDPISGHVSLYWYRQALGQGPEFLTYFNYEAQQDKSGLPNDRFSAERPEGSISTLTIQRTEQRDSAMYRCASSTGTPSGNTIYFGEGSWLTVV.

This sequence joins TRBV5-8 and TRBJ2-5; 7 bases line up with TRBD2. CDR3 length: 15 residues. After removal of 1 base from V and 1 base from J, the junction contained 4 bases not matched to a gene. The germline gives CDR1 SGHTS, CDR2 YDEGEE. In DNA form, the CDR3 reads TGTGCCAGCAGCTTGATGACTAGCCTCCAAGAGACCCAGTACTTC. Residues: CASSLMTSLQETQYF.

This clonotype was seen a handful of times. J is TRBJ1-1 and V is TRBV29-1; D may be TRBD1 (5 bases). CDR1 and CDR2 (germline): SQVTM, ANQGSEA. V gave up 3 bases and J gave up 0 bases, with 8 bases separating them. This CDR3 comprises 13 residues. CDR3 loop: CSVEARVNTEAFF. DNA for the CDR3: TGCAGCGTTGAGGCCAGGGTGAACACTGAAGCTTTCTTT.

The V and J genes are TRBV29-1 and TRBJ1-1, with D uncertain. Trimming stripped 3 bases from V and 5 bases from J, with 13 bases between. CDR3 length: 13 amino acids. CDR1 is SQVTM, CDR2 ANQGSEA, per germline. CDR3 sequence (DNA): TGCAGCGTTGAGGACGGTATGAGGACTGAAGCTTTCTTT. Translating it yields CSVEDGMRTEAFF.